This T cell receptor (beta chain) is from a study of T cells in Graves' hyperthyroidism and ophthalmopathy. Using RNA transcripts as the source, TCR beta CDR3 regions were amplified. First-round RT-PCR with HTBI primers amplified the TCR CDR3 region. MiXCR, run by TCRdb on the multiplex PCR reads, gives a single entry per CDR3 protein. The sample contains 700,000 or so distinct CDR3 sequences, about 15% of which appear only once. This clonotype was counted ten times or more. V was clipped by 2 bases and J by 5 bases; unmatched bases: 9. The CDR3 is 17 residues long. Germline V gene data show CDR1 as DFQATT and CDR2 as SNEGSKA (reference sequence).

The source material was blood. The V and J genes are TRBV20-1 and TRBJ2-1; 13 positions agree with TRBD2. The sequence was collected from a man between 18 and 29 years old with Graves' hyperthyroidism. The DNA for the CDR3 is TGCAGTGCTAGAACTAGCGGGAGGGCTATTCAGAACAATGAGCAGTTCTTC. Protein: CSARTSGRAIQNNEQFF.